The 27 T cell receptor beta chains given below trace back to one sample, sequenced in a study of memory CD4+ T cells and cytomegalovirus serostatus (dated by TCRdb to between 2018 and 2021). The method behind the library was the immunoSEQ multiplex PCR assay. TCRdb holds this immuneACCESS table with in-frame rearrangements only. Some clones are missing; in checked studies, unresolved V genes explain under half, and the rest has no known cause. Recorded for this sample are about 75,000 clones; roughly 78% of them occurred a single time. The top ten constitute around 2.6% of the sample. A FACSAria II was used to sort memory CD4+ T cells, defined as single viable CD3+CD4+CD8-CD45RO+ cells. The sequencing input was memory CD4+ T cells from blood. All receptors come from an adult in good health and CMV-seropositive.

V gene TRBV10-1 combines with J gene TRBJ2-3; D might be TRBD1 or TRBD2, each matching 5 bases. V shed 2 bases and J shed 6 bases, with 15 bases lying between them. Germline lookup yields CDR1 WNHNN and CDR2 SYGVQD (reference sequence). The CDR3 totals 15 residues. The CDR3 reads CASSESGGFSDTQYF. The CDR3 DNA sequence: TGCGCCAGCAGTGAGAGTGGGGGATTCTCCGATACGCAGTATTTT.

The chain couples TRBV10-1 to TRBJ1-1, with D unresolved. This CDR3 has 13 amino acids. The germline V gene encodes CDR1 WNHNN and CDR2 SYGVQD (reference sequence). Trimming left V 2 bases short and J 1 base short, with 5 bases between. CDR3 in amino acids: CASSEEGNTEAFF. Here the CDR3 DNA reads TGCGCCAGCAGTGAGGAGGGGAACACTGAAGCTTTCTTT.

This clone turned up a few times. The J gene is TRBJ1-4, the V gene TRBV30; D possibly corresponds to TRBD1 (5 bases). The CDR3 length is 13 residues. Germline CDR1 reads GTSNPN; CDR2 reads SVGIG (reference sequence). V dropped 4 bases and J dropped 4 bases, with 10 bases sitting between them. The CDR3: CAWNLDINEKLFF. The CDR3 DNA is TGTGCCTGGAATCTGGACATTAATGAAAAACTGTTTTTT.

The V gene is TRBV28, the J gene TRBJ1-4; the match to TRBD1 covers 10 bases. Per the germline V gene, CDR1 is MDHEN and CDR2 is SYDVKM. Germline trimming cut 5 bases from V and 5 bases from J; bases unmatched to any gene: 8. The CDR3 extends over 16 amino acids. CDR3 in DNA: TGTGCCAGCAGTCTCAATCCGGGACAGGGGAATGAAAAACTGTTTTTT. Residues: CASSLNPGQGNEKLFF.

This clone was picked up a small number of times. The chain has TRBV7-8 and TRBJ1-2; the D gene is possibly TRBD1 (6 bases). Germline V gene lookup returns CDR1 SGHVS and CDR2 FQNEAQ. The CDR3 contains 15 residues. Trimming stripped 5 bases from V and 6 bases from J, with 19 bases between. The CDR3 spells CASSAWATYRDGYTF. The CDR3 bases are TGTGCCAGCAGCGCCTGGGCGACCTACAGGGATGGCTACACCTTC. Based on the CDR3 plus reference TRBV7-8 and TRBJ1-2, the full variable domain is GAGVSQSPRYKVAKRGQDVALRCDPISGHVSLFWYQQALGQGPEFLTYFQNEAQLDKSGLPSDRFFAERPEGSVSTLKIQRTQQEDSAVYLCASSAWATYRDGYTFGSGTRLTVV.

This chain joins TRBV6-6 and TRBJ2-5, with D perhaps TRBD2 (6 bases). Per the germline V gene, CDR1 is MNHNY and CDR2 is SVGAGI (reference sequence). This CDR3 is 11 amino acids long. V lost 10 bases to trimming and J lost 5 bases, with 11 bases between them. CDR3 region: CATLRGETQYF. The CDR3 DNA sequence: TGTGCCACCCTCCGGGGGGAGACCCAGTACTTC.

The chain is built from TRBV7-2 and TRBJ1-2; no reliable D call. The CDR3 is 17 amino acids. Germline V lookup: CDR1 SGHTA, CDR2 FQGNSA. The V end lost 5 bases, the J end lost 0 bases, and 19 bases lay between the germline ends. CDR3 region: CASSRFLLGSSNYGYTF. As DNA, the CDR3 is TGTGCCAGCAGCCGCTTTCTCCTGGGGTCCTCTAACTATGGCTACACCTTC.

This chain's CDR3 is CASSLVGTAEAFF. CDR3 coding DNA: TGCGCCAGCAGCTTGGTTGGGACAGCTGAAGCTTTCTTT. The V gene is TRBV5-1, the J gene TRBJ1-1; the match to TRBD1 covers 7 bases. The CDR3 is made up of 13 amino acids. The germline gives CDR1 SGHRS, CDR2 YFSETQ. Trimming removed 0 bases from V and 6 bases from J; junction bases left unmatched: 2. The full variable domain, with the rest looked up from reference TRBV5-1 and TRBJ1-1, is KAGVTQTPRYLIKTRGQQVTLSCSPISGHRSVSWYQQTPGQGLQFLFEYFSETQRNKGNFPGRFSGRQFSNSRSEMNVSTLELGDSALYLCASSLVGTAEAFFGQGTRLTVV.

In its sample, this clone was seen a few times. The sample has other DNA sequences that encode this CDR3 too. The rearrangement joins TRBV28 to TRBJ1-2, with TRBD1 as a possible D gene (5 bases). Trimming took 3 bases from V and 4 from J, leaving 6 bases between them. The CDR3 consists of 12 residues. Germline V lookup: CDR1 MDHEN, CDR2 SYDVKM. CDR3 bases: TGTGCCAGCAGTTTGGGGGGCTATGGCTACACCTTC. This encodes CASSLGGYGYTF.

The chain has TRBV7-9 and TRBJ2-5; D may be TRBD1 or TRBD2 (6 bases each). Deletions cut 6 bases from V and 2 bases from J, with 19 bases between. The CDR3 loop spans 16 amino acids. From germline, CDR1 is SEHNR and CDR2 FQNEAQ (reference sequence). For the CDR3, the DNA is TGTGCCAGCAGTCCTTGGGGGGCGCGGTTACAAGAGACCCAGTACTTC. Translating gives CASSPWGARLQETQYF.

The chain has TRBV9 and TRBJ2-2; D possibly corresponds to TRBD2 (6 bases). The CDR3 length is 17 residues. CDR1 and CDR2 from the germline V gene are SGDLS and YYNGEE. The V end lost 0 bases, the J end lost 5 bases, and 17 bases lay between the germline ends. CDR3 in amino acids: CASSVEVWGLTTGELFF. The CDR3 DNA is TGTGCCAGCAGCGTAGAGGTGTGGGGACTGACTACCGGGGAGCTGTTTTTT.

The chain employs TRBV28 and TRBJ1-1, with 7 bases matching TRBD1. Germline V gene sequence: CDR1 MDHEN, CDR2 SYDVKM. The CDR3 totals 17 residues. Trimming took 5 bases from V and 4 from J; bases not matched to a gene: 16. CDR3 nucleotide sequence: TGTGCCAGCAGTCCCGGGACAGTTACTTTTCGGGGCACTGAAGCTTTCTTT. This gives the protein CASSPGTVTFRGTEAFF.

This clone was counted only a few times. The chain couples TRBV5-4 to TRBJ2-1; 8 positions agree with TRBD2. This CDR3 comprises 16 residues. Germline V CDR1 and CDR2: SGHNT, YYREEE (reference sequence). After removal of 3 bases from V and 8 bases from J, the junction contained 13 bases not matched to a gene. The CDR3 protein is CASSSIPGLVTDEQFF. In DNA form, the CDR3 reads TGTGCCAGCAGCTCCATTCCGGGACTAGTAACCGATGAGCAGTTCTTC.

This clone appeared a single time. The CDR3: CASGLDRGGSFGYTF. In nucleotides, the CDR3 is TGTGCTAGTGGTTTGGATCGGGGGGGCTCGTTCGGCTACACCTTC. This rearrangement joins TRBV12-5 to TRBJ1-2; D may be TRBD1 (6 bases). Trimming removed 1 base at V and 8 bases at J, with 17 bases between. The V gene's germline CDR1 is LGHNT and CDR2 FRNRAP. This CDR3 is 15 amino acids long.

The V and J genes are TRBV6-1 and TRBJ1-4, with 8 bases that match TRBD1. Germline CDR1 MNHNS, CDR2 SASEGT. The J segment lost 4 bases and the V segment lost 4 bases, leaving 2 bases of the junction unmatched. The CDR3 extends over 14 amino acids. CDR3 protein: CASSGGQGNEKLFF. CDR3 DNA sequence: TGTGCCAGCAGTGGTGGACAGGGTAATGAAAAACTGTTTTTT.

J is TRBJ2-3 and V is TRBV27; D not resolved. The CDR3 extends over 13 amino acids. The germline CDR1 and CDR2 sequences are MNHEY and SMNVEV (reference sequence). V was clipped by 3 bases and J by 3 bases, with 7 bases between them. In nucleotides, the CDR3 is TGTGCCAGCAGTTTGACTCGGACAGATACGCAGTATTTT. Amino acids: CASSLTRTDTQYF.

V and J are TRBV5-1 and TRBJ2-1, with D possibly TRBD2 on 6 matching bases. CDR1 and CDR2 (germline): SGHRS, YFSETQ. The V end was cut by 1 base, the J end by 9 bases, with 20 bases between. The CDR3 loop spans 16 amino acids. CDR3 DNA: TGCGCCAGCAGCTTGTTACCGGGGGACCCGGCCCGTGAGCAGTTCTTC. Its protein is CASSLLPGDPAREQFF.

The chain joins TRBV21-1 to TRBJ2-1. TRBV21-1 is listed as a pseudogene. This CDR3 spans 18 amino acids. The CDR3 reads CASSKGRDGESSYNEQFF. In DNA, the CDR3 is TGTGCCAGCAGCAAAGGAAGGGACGGCGAAAGCTCCTACAATGAGCAGTTCTTC.

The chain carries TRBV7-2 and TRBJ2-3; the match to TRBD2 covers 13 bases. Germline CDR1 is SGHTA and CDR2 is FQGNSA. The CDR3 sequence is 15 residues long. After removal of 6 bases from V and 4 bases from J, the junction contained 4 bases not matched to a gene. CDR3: CASSGLAGEADTQYF. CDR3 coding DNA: TGTGCCAGCAGTGGACTAGCGGGAGAAGCAGATACGCAGTATTTT.

CDR3 DNA: TGTGCCACGAAAAGAGGACAGGGGGATAATGAAAAACTGTTTTTT. Its protein product is CATKRGQGDNEKLFF. This chain uses TRBV10-3 with TRBJ1-4; TRBD1 agrees at 10 bases. The CDR3 is 15 residues long. With 10 bases clipped from V and 4 bases from J, the junction kept 9 bases outside the gene matches. The germline CDR1 and CDR2 sequences are ENHRY and SYGVKD.

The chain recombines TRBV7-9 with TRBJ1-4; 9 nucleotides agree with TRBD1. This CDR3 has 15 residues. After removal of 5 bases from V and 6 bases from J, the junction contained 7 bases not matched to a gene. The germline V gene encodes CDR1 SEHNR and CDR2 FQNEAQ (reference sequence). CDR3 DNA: TGTGCCAGCAGCGGTACGGACAGGGGATATGAAAAACTGTTTTTT. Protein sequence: CASSGTDRGYEKLFF.

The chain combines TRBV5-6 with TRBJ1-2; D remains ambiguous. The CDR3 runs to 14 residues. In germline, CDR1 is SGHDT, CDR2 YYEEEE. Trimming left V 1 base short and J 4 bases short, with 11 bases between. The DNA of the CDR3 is TGTGCCAGCAGCTTGACAGATCTGAGCTATGGCTACACCTTC. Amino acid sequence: CASSLTDLSYGYTF.

This chain's CDR3 is CAWSVYGLNSPLHF. DNA of the CDR3: TGTGCCTGGAGTGTTTACGGACTCAATTCACCCCTCCACTTT. This chain connects TRBV30 to TRBJ1-6; D gene unclear. Trimming shortened V by 0 bases and J by 7 bases, and 10 bases separated the two germline ends. The germline V gene encodes CDR1 GTSNPN and CDR2 SVGIG (reference sequence). CDR3 size: 14 residues.

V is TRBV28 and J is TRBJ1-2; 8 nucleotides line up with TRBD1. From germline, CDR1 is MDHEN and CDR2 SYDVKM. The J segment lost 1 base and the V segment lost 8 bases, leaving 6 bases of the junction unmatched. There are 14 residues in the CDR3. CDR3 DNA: TGTGCCAGCGAGGGAGGACAGGGTAACTATGGCTACACCTTC. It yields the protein CASEGGQGNYGYTF.

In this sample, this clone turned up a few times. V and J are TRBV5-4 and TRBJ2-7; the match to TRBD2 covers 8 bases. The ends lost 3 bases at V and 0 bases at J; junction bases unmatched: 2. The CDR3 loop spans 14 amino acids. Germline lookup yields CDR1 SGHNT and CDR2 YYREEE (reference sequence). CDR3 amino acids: CASSSGGGSYEQYF. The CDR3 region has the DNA TGTGCCAGCAGCTCGGGGGGGGGCTCCTACGAGCAGTACTTC.

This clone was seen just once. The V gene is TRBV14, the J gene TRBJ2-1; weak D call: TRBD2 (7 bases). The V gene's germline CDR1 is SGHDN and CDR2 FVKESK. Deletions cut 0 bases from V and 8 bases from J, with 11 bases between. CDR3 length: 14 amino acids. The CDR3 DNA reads TGTGCCAGCAGCCAAGAAGGGGGGGTCCATGAGCAGTTCTTC. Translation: CASSQEGGVHEQFF.

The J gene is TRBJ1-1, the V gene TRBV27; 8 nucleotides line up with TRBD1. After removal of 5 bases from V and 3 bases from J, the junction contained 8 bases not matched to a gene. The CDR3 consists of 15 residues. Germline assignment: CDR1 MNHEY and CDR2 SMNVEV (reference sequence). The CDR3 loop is CASSPLTGGHTEAFF. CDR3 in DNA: TGTGCCAGCAGTCCACTAACAGGGGGTCACACTGAAGCTTTCTTT.